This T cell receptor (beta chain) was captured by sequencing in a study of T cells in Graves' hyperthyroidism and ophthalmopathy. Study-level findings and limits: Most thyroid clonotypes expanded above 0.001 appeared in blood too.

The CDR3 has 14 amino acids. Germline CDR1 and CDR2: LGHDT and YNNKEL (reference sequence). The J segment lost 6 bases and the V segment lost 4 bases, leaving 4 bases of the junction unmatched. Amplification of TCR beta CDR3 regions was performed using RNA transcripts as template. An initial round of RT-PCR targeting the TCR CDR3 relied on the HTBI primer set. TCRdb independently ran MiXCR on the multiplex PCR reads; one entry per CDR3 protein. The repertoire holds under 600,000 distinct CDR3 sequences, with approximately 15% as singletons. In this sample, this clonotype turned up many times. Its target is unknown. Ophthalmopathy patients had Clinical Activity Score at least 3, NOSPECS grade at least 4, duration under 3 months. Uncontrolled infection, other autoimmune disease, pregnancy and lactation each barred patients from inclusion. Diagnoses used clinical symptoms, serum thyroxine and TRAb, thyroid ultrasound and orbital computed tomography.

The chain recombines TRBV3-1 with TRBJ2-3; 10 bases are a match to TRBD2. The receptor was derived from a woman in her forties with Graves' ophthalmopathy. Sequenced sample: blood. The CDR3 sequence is CASSPLLAGDTQYF. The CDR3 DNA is TGTGCCAGCAGCCCTCTACTAGCGGGGGATACGCAGTATTTT.